This TCR beta chain originates from a study of CD8 T cells in Susac syndrome. TEMRA cells were enriched by FACS, and CD4+ and CD8+ T cells were negatively isolated. RNA amounts of about 0.5 to 1 ug underwent reverse transcription with random hexamers. MiXCR, run by TCRdb on the immunoSEQ multiplex PCR reads, gives a single entry per CDR3 protein. The sample lists some 130,000 distinct CDR3 sequences, 90% to 95% occurring once. The CDR3 totals 13 residues. The V and J ends lost 8 bases and 8 bases, in that order; junction bases with no gene match: 11. Germline CDR1 is WSHSY and CDR2 is SAAADI. The specimen was CD4+ T cells from PBMCs. J is TRBJ1-1 and V is TRBV10-2, with 7 bases lining up with TRBD1. This TCR came from a human donor with multiple sclerosis. The CDR3 reads CASGDSRAGEAFF. The CDR3, as DNA: TGCGCCAGCGGGGACAGCCGGGCAGGAGAAGCTTTCTTT.